This record covers a single T cell receptor (beta chain). Its recognized antigen is unknown. The missing CDR3 end, 3 residues past where the read stops, is filled in from the germline J gene. TCR beta CDR3 regions were amplified by multiplex PCR using the immunoSEQ assay from an average of about 1,200 ng genomic DNA per sample. The assay corrected primer bias using a complete synthetic TCR repertoire to establish an amplification baseline. The amplicons were sequenced on the Illumina platform. The authors processed their data as follows. Sequences were error-corrected by clustering with frequency ratios and a modified nearest-neighbor algorithm, then analyzed in the immunoSEQ Analyzer with IMGT gene definitions. At each rarefaction depth, TCR richness and evenness were averaged across 20 rarefaction repeats, and samples with fewer sequences than that depth were excluded. Wilcoxon rank sum tests with FDR correction were used to compare V, D and J gene relative abundances between the groups. Blinded duplicates gave an intraclass correlation of 95% to 97% for TCR richness and an average of about 76% across 70 or so gene segments. TCRdb obtained this table from immuneACCESS and retained in-frame rearrangements with V and J assigned. These tables miss some clones; where compared with another copy, unresolved V genes account for less than half of the shortfall, and the remainder is unexplained. From that table come the V and J calls and clone size; the DNA was used to work out D and trimming. This sample's table contains over 30,000 clones. The biggest ten clones account for 1.5% to 2% of the sample.

Every participant had a single incident cervical HPV16 infection, and women with prevalent HPV16 infections were excluded. Cervical HPV DNA was detected by MY09/MY11 PCR and genotyped by dot-blot hybridization. Around 15 mL of heparinized blood were centrifuged, and the buffy coat was aliquoted, frozen at -30°C, then stored at -80°C. Genomic DNA was extracted from buffy coat specimens using QIAGEN kits. This entry comes from a study of T cells in women clearing cervical HPV infection (dated by TCRdb to the late 2010s). Background for the entire study: The cases were about two dozen women with histologically confirmed HPV16-related CIN3 or worse, and 2 of those women had invasive cancers. The approximately 26 controls were women who cleared a single incident HPV16 infection within 12 months without developing precancer or cancer. Blood from cases was collected at the visit where the lesion was first found, while blood from controls was collected once the infection could no longer be detected. Among cases, blood sampling occurred a median of roughly 150 days after lesion detection, with an interquartile range of roughly 90 to 200 days. Because only a few women had HLA typing data, the possibility that HLA type acted as a confounder could not be ruled out. The exploratory proof-of-principle case-control study was nested within the Guanacaste HPV Natural History Study in Costa Rica and compared TCR repertoires across cervical HPV16 outcomes. Cases were matched to controls by age within five years and by the year the sample was collected. Median age was approximately 36 years in cases versus just over 37 in controls, and baseline characteristics did not differ significantly. In the parent cohort, some 10,000 women aged 18 or older were enrolled in Guanacaste, Costa Rica, during about 1992 to 1995 and were followed for seven years. Five blinded duplicates per group were added as quality controls, giving around 60 samples: about 50 participants and 10 replicates.

The CDR3 has 14 amino acids, counting the end cysteine and phenylalanine. The DNA has 33 bases, all within the CDR3, and is read from base 1. CDR1 and CDR2 (DFQATT, SNEGSKA) derive from the germline V gene (reference sequence). V and J are trimmed by 6 bases and 2 bases, and the gene matches miss 9 bases of the junction. The research as a whole found: TCR repertoire richness was significantly higher in CIN3+ cases than in controls across sequencing depths, while evenness did not differ. Because the number of T cells per sample was unknown, the richness differences could reflect varying T-cell content rather than repertoire biology. Because of the cross-sectional design, the study could not determine whether the associations came before infection or resulted from infection, and neither effector/memory subsets nor HPV-specific T cells were isolated. Lower TRBV6-7 relative abundance was observed in cases than in controls (approximately 0.1% versus 0.17%; Bonferroni P = 0.0008). Cases were distinguished from controls with an estimated AUC of approximately 0.8 by random forest classifiers combining richness and V gene abundances.

Material for sequencing was blood buffy coat. The clonotype originates from a woman aged 18 to 69 with a cervical HPV16 infection that either progressed to CIN3+ or cleared (not recorded which). Recombination connected TRBV20-1 to TRBJ2-7, with 8 bases aligning to TRBD1. The CDR3 region: CSATTGTGPYEQYF. The DNA read from the CDR3 is TGCAGTGCGACGACCGGGACAGGCCCCTACGAG.